This T cell receptor (beta chain) was recorded in a study of cytomegalovirus exposure and HLA in healthy donors. For the study at large: Out of 170 million or so T cells, an earlier analysis found fewer than 140 million unique TCR beta sequences in total.

Remarks on this clone: Its target is unknown.

Overall study findings and caveats: In vitro work confirmed that three CMV-associated chains recognize CMV antigens. In a later analysis, HLA-associated TCR beta chains were more clonally expanded than equally common others.

This PCR relied on a set of 60 Vbeta primers and 13 Jbeta primers. Sequenced by immunoSEQ multiplex PCR; TCRdb stores in-frame clones only, minus some. Counted here are approximately 220,000 clones, around four fifths occurring once; the ten biggest clones make up approximately 0.71%. The donors were healthy bone marrow donors. This CDR3 has 16 amino acids. Germline V gene lookup returns CDR1 LNHNV and CDR2 YYDKDF (reference sequence). With 7 bases clipped from V and 1 base from J, the junction kept 9 bases outside the gene matches. The sequenced sample was PBMCs. The receptor was derived from a boy aged 2 to 9 in good health and CMV-seronegative. J is TRBJ2-1 and V is TRBV15, with 8 positions matching TRBD2. CDR3: CATIKSGGGSYNEQFF. CDR3 nucleotides: TGTGCCACCATCAAAAGCGGGGGAGGTTCCTACAATGAGCAGTTCTTC.